A single sample gave rise to the 25 T cell receptor beta chains below, sequenced in a study of memory CD4+ T cells and cytomegalovirus serostatus (dated by TCRdb to between 2017 and 2020). To prepare the library, the immunoSEQ multiplex PCR assay was applied. The table comes from immuneACCESS by way of TCRdb, which keeps in-frame sequences with V and J called. Part of the clones is missing from these tables; in studies checked, under half for an unresolved V gene and the rest for unknown reasons. A total of some 73,000 clones appear in this sample, 60% to 80% of them only once. The biggest ten clones account for 2.5% to 3% of the sample. A FACSAria II was used to sort memory CD4+ T cells, defined as single viable CD3+CD4+CD8-CD45RO+ cells. Sequenced material: memory CD4+ T cells from blood. All receptors derive from an adult in good health and CMV-seropositive.

This chain links TRBV11-1 with TRBJ2-7, with a tentative D call TRBD2 (5 bases). In germline, CDR1 is SGHAT, CDR2 FQDESV (reference sequence). Trimming shortened V by 5 bases and J by 3 bases, and 5 bases separated the two germline ends. This CDR3 contains 11 residues. The CDR3 DNA is TGTGCCAGCAGCCGGGGCTACGAGCAGTACTTC. Translating gives CASSRGYEQYF. Full variable domain (missing parts from reference TRBV11-1 and TRBJ2-7): EAEVAQSPRYKITEKSQAVAFWCDPISGHATLYWYRQILGQGPELLVQFQDESVVDDSQLPKDRFSAERLKGVDSTLKIQPAELGDSAMYLCASSRGYEQYFGPGTRLTVT.

The chain joins TRBV27 to TRBJ2-3, with 8 nucleotides matching TRBD1. CDR3 size: 15 residues. Germline CDR1 and CDR2: MNHEY and SMNVEV (reference sequence). With V trimmed by 5 bases and J by 8 bases, 12 bases remained unmatched. CDR3 in amino acids: CASSEGGQAASTQYF. CDR3 in DNA: TGTGCCAGCAGTGAAGGGGGACAGGCCGCGTCTACGCAGTATTTT.

This rearrangement joins TRBV5-1 to TRBJ2-4; maybe TRBD1 (6 bases). The length of the CDR3 is 15 residues. Germline assignment: CDR1 SGHRS and CDR2 YFSETQ. Trimming left V 4 bases short and J 9 bases short, with 20 bases between. CDR3 residues: CASSPEGVQGSIQYF. DNA of the CDR3: TGCGCCAGCAGCCCAGAGGGGGTACAGGGTTCCATTCAGTACTTC.

V and J are TRBV29-1 and TRBJ1-1; perhaps TRBD1 as D (6 bases). Germline V gene lookup returns CDR1 SQVTM and CDR2 ANQGSEA. This CDR3 contains 13 residues. The V end was cut by 6 bases, the J end by 4 bases, with 15 bases between. This chain's CDR3 is CSVEGGRFTEAFF. The CDR3 bases are TGCAGCGTAGAGGGGGGGCGATTCACTGAAGCTTTCTTT.

This clone was observed once. The chain carries TRBV5-1 and TRBJ1-1, with D unclear. The V gene lost 3 bases and the J gene lost 5 bases, with 11 bases spanning the gap. Germline V gives CDR1 SGHRS, CDR2 YFSETQ. This CDR3 has 13 residues. The CDR3 DNA follows: TGCGCCAGCAGCTCGGCCTCAGAGACTGAAGCTTTCTTT. It specifies CASSSASETEAFF. The full variable domain, rest sourced from reference TRBV5-1 and TRBJ1-1, is KAGVTQTPRYLIKTRGQQVTLSCSPISGHRSVSWYQQTPGQGLQFLFEYFSETQRNKGNFPGRFSGRQFSNSRSEMNVSTLELGDSALYLCASSSASETEAFFGQGTRLTVV.

This chain's CDR3 is CASSERATGDGYTF. The DNA for the CDR3 is TGTGCCAGCAGTGAAAGGGCGACAGGAGATGGCTACACCTTC. This chain uses TRBV2 with TRBJ1-2; weak D call: TRBD1 (6 bases). Trimming left V 2 bases short and J 6 bases short, with 13 bases between. Germline CDR1 and CDR2: SNHLY and FYNNEI. The CDR3 is made up of 14 amino acids.

V usage is TRBV15 and J usage is TRBJ1-2, with D unresolved. V was cut by 0 bases and J by 2 bases, with 10 bases left in between. Germline loops: CDR1 LNHNV, CDR2 YYDKDF (reference sequence). There are 15 residues in the CDR3. CDR3 loop: CATSRDLGQNYGYTF. The CDR3, as DNA: TGTGCCACCAGCAGAGATCTTGGTCAGAACTATGGCTACACCTTC.

The genes are TRBV12-5 and TRBJ1-5; 8 nucleotides line up with TRBD1. V gave up 6 bases and J gave up 4 bases; unmatched junction bases: 5. CDR3 length: 14 amino acids. From germline, CDR1 is LGHNT and CDR2 FRNRAP. The CDR3 region has the DNA TGTGCTAGTGGCACCGACAGGGGTAATCAGCCCCAGCATTTT. Translating it yields CASGTDRGNQPQHF.

The CDR3 reads CASSQQTGDYGYTF. For the CDR3, the DNA is TGTGCCAGCAGCCAACAGACAGGGGACTATGGCTACACCTTC. This chain connects TRBV14 to TRBJ1-2, with 8 nucleotides matching TRBD1. Germline assignment: CDR1 SGHDN and CDR2 FVKESK. Unmatched junction bases numbered 2, after V lost 2 bases and J lost 3 bases. This CDR3 region has 14 residues.

This clone showed up just once. The chain employs TRBV6-5 and TRBJ2-2; a weak D match, TRBD1 (6 bases). CDR3 length: 15 residues. Germline V lookup: CDR1 MNHEY, CDR2 SVGAGI. V lost 5 bases and J lost 3, with 13 bases in between. DNA of the CDR3: TGTGCCAGCAGTCATCTTTACAGGGACACCGGGGAGCTGTTTTTT. Translating gives CASSHLYRDTGELFF.

In its sample, this clone was seen a few times. This chain links TRBV7-9 with TRBJ1-6; D unclear. The CDR3 has 12 residues. Trimming pared 1 base from V and 9 bases from J, leaving 4 bases between. CDR1 is SEHNR, CDR2 FQNEAQ, per germline (reference sequence). CDR3 nucleotide sequence: TGTGCCAGCAGCTTAGGGTTTTCACCCCTCCACTTT. Residues: CASSLGFSPLHF. The entire variable domain, with the rest obtained from reference TRBV7-9 and TRBJ1-6, is as follows: DTGVSQNPRHKITKRGQNVTFRCDPISEHNRLYWYRQTLGQGPEFLTYFQNEAQLEKSRLLSDRFSAERPKGSFSTLEIQRTEQGDSAMYLCASSLGFSPLHFGNGTRLTVT.

A word on this clone: The identical CDR3 is also encoded by other nucleotide sequences in the sample. This sequence joins TRBV28 and TRBJ1-4; TRBD1 aligns across 11 bases. CDR1 is MDHEN and CDR2 is SYDVKM in the germline V gene. There are 15 residues in the CDR3. Trimming at V came to 2 bases and at J to 5 bases, leaving 1 base not matched to a gene. CDR3 region: CASSLGTGGNEKLFF. The CDR3 bases are TGTGCCAGCAGTTTAGGGACAGGGGGGAATGAAAAACTGTTTTTT.

This clone was found a few times. This chain links TRBV5-6 with TRBJ2-1; D remains ambiguous. The CDR3 has 14 residues. Trimming cost V 4 bases and J 8 bases, with 16 bases left between them. Germline V CDR1 and CDR2: SGHDT, YYEEEE. CDR3 sequence (DNA): TGTGCCAGCAGCCCCGCACGGTCCCCCCATGAGCAGTTCTTC. Translating it yields CASSPARSPHEQFF.

The chain uses TRBV5-1 and TRBJ1-1; perhaps TRBD1 as D (6 bases). Germline V gene lookup returns CDR1 SGHRS and CDR2 YFSETQ. V lost 0 bases to trimming and J lost 4 bases, with 16 bases between them. The CDR3 runs to 16 residues. The CDR3: CASSLARGGGLTEAFF. CDR3 sequence (DNA): TGCGCCAGCAGCTTGGCCAGGGGTGGAGGGCTCACTGAAGCTTTCTTT.

This clone occurred a few times. The V call is TRBV9, the J call TRBJ2-2, with D hard to call. The CDR3 spans 16 residues. The germline gives CDR1 SGDLS, CDR2 YYNGEE. V shed 0 bases and J shed 1 base, with 10 bases lying between them. CDR3: CASSVESTGNTGELFF. The CDR3 nucleotides are TGTGCCAGCAGCGTAGAATCGACTGGGAACACCGGGGAGCTGTTTTTT.

The rearrangement links TRBV30 to TRBJ1-2; D call uncertain. This CDR3 region has 14 residues. CDR1 and CDR2 from the germline V gene are GTSNPN and SVGIG (reference sequence). V shed 2 bases and J shed 0 bases, with 10 bases lying between them. The CDR3 is CAWSRNSANYGYTF. As DNA, the CDR3 is TGTGCCTGGAGTCGAAACTCGGCTAACTATGGCTACACCTTC.

V usage is TRBV5-3 and J usage is TRBJ1-2; possible D gene TRBD1, 5 bases. TRBV5-3 is an ORF, and what it does is uncertain. The CDR3 consists of 18 residues. V lost 0 bases and J 1 base, leaving 19 bases between the germline ends. CDR3 sequence (DNA): TGTGCCAGAAGCTTGGACAGCGTCGGGGCCTACTTTAACTATGGCTACACCTTC. It yields the protein CARSLDSVGAYFNYGYTF.

V is TRBV11-2 and J is TRBJ1-4; D call uncertain. Trimming shortened V by 1 base and J by 3 bases, and 12 bases separated the two germline ends. CDR1 and CDR2 (germline): SGHAT, FQNNGV. The CDR3 covers 16 residues. CDR3 amino acids: CASSLGGSGPNEKLFF. CDR3 sequence (DNA): TGTGCCAGCAGCTTAGGAGGGTCCGGTCCTAATGAAAAACTGTTTTTT.

This clone was recorded a few times. The genes are TRBV7-9 and TRBJ1-5; TRBD1 matches 7 bases. J was trimmed by 1 base and V by 8 bases; bases with no gene match: 8. This CDR3 has 15 amino acids. Germline assignment: CDR1 SEHNR and CDR2 FQNEAQ (reference sequence). CDR3: CASAKGADSNQPQHF. In DNA form, the CDR3 reads TGTGCCAGCGCTAAGGGGGCAGACAGCAATCAGCCCCAGCATTTT.

The chain couples TRBV30 to TRBJ1-6; 10 bases line up with TRBD1. The V segment lost 3 bases and the J segment 10 bases; nucleotides outside the gene matches: 3. The CDR3 loop spans 13 amino acids. The germline V gene encodes CDR1 GTSNPN and CDR2 SVGIG (reference sequence). For the CDR3, the DNA is TGTGCCTGGAGGACAGGGGGCCAATCACCCCTCCACTTT. The encoded protein is CAWRTGGQSPLHF.

The table lists this clone with a few counts. The chain couples TRBV27 to TRBJ1-1, with 8 bases fitting TRBD1. Germline V gene data show CDR1 as MNHEY and CDR2 as SMNVEV (reference sequence). CDR3 length: 20 amino acids. With 4 bases clipped from V and 3 bases from J, the junction kept 22 bases outside the gene matches. The CDR3 nucleotides read TGTGCCAGCAGTTCGATCTCCAGATGGACAGGGCTGGTACGGGACACTGAAGCTTTCTTT. This translates into CASSSISRWTGLVRDTEAFF.

This chain connects TRBV4-1 to TRBJ1-4, with D perhaps matching TRBD1 (5 bases). Deletions cut 3 bases from V and 10 bases from J, with 18 bases between. Germline lookup yields CDR1 MGHRA and CDR2 YSYEKL. The CDR3 runs 15 residues. The CDR3 nucleotides are TGCGCCAGCAGCCAGTTTCTCGGGGGGTTCGGAAAACTGTTTTTT. As protein: CASSQFLGGFGKLFF.

Comment on this clone: The sample contains more than one DNA sequence encoding this CDR3. This chain links TRBV2 with TRBJ1-1; D is possibly TRBD1 (5 bases). Deletions cut 4 bases from V and 5 bases from J, with 11 bases between. Germline V gene sequence: CDR1 SNHLY, CDR2 FYNNEI. The CDR3 consists of 13 residues. CDR3 amino acids: CASSGPGGTEAFF. The CDR3, as DNA: TGTGCCAGCAGTGGCCCTGGGGGAACTGAAGCTTTCTTT.

The chain carries TRBV5-5 and TRBJ1-2, with D tentatively TRBD1 (5 bases). The CDR3 covers 13 residues. CDR1 and CDR2 (germline): SGHKS, YYEKEE (reference sequence). Trimming took 4 bases from V and 2 from J, leaving 9 bases between them. CDR3 DNA sequence: TGTGCCAGCAGCCTCGGGGCGAACTATGGCTACACCTTC. Translated: CASSLGANYGYTF.

V usage is TRBV7-9 and J usage is TRBJ1-2, with D perhaps TRBD1 (6 bases). Germline CDR1 is SEHNR and CDR2 is FQNEAQ (reference sequence). This CDR3 has 15 amino acids. The ends were cut back, 5 bases at V and 2 bases at J, with 15 bases in the middle. The CDR3: CASSIGQTVNYGYTF. CDR3 DNA: TGTGCCAGCAGCATCGGACAGACGGTGAACTATGGCTACACCTTC. Full variable domain (remainder filled in from reference TRBV7-9 and TRBJ1-2): DTGVSQNPRHKITKRGQNVTFRCDPISEHNRLYWYRQTLGQGPEFLTYFQNEAQLEKSRLLSDRFSAERPKGSFSTLEIQRTEQGDSAMYLCASSIGQTVNYGYTFGSGTRLTVV.